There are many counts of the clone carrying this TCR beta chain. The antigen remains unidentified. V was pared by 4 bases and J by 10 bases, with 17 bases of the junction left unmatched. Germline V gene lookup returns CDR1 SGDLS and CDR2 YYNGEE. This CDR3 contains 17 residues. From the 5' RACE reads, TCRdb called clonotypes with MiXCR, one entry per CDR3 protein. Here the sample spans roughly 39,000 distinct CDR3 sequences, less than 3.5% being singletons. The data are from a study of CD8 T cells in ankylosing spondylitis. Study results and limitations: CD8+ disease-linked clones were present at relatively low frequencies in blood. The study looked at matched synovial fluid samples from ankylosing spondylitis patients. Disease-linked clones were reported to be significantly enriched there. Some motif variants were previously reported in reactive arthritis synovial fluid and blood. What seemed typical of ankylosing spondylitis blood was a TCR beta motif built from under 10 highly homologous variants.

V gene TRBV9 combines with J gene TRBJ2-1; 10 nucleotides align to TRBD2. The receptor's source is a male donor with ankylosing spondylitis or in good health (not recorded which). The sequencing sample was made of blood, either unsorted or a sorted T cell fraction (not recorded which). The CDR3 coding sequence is TGTGCCAGCAGCATCGACAGGCGGGCAGCGGGAGGGGGAGAGCAGTTCTTC. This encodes CASSIDRRAAGGGEQFF.